What follows are 12 T cell receptor beta chains derived from one specimen sequenced in a study of cytomegalovirus exposure and HLA in healthy donors. Amplification used 60 Vbeta primers and 13 Jbeta primers. Sequencing used immunoSEQ multiplex PCR; TCRdb keeps in-frame clones, though not all of them. The table shows approximately 250,000 clones, with approximately 85% occurring only once. Sample: PBMCs. Receptors were obtained from a girl aged 2 to 9 in good health and CMV-seronegative.

The gene calls are TRBV6-1 and TRBJ1-5; 7 bases agree with TRBD1. CDR1 and CDR2 (germline): MNHNS, SASEGT. The junction had 4 bases not matched to a gene; V was cut back by 3 bases and J by 5 bases. The CDR3 sequence is 14 residues long. In nucleotides, the CDR3 is TGTGCCAGCAGTGACAGGGGGTCCCATCAGCCCCAGCATTTT. Translating it yields CASSDRGSHQPQHF.

This clone came up a few times. The chain links TRBV5-6 to TRBJ1-4, with D perhaps matching TRBD1 (6 bases). From germline, CDR1 is SGHDT and CDR2 YYEEEE. V dropped 5 bases and J dropped 7 bases, with 12 bases sitting between them. CDR3 length: 13 residues. The DNA of the CDR3 is TGTGCCAGCAGTTCCGGGACAAGTGAAAAACTGTTTTTT. This encodes CASSSGTSEKLFF.

DNA for the CDR3: TGTGCCAGCAGTCCGACAGGGGGCTGGGACGAGCAGTACTTC. Amino acid sequence: CASSPTGGWDEQYF. The gene calls are TRBV27 and TRBJ2-7, with TRBD1 matching 10 bases. The CDR3 is made up of 14 amino acids. Germline-derived CDR1 and CDR2 are MNHEY and SMNVEV (reference sequence). V dropped 5 bases and J dropped 5; count of bases not matched to a gene: 6.

This sequence joins TRBV4-2 and TRBJ1-1; D is unclear. The V gene's germline CDR1 is LGHNA and CDR2 YNFKEQ. Trimming removed 0 bases at V and 7 bases at J, with 18 bases between. The CDR3 contains 16 residues. Here the CDR3 reads CASSQDGSSRQNEAFF. The CDR3 nucleotides are TGTGCCAGCAGCCAAGATGGATCCAGCAGGCAGAATGAAGCTTTCTTT.

The V gene is TRBV14, the J gene TRBJ2-2; D is unresolved. In germline, CDR1 is SGHDN, CDR2 FVKESK. CDR3 length: 14 residues. Trimming pared 5 bases from V and 1 base from J, leaving 8 bases between. The CDR3, as DNA: TGTGCCAGCAGCTTGCTTAGGAACACCGGGGAGCTGTTTTTT. It is translated as CASSLLRNTGELFF.

CDR3 nucleotide sequence: TGTGCCAGCAGCGTAGGGACAGGGGCGGATGGAAACACCATATATTTT. This encodes CASSVGTGADGNTIYF. This chain uses TRBV9 with TRBJ1-3; 9 bases agree with TRBD1. Losses at the gene ends were 0 bases for V and 3 bases for J; bases not matched to a gene: 4. Germline values: CDR1 SGDLS, CDR2 YYNGEE. The CDR3 is 16 amino acids.

The chain uses TRBV5-6 and TRBJ1-5, with D unclear. Germline-derived CDR1 and CDR2 are SGHDT and YYEEEE. There are 14 residues in the CDR3. V gave up 4 bases and J gave up 4 bases, with 12 bases separating them. CDR3 amino acids: CASSQDGINQPQHF. The DNA of the CDR3 is TGTGCCAGCAGCCAGGACGGGATAAATCAGCCCCAGCATTTT.

The chain combines TRBV2 with TRBJ2-3; a possible D gene is TRBD2 (7 bases). Trimming cost V 7 bases and J 0 bases, with 17 bases left between them. Germline V gene data show CDR1 as SNHLY and CDR2 as FYNNEI. CDR3 length: 16 residues. The CDR3 DNA is TGTGCCAGCACTAATCGAGGGGGGGGGAGCACAGATACGCAGTATTTT. Translation gives CASTNRGGGSTDTQYF.

This chain links TRBV5-8 with TRBJ1-5; no firm D call. The germline V and J ends were trimmed by 4 bases and 0 bases, with 14 bases remaining between them. Per germline, CDR1 SGHTS and CDR2 YDEGEE. The CDR3 spans 16 residues. CDR3 in amino acids: CASSPGNPYSNQPQHF. Written as DNA, the CDR3 is TGTGCCAGCAGCCCCGGGAACCCATATAGCAATCAGCCCCAGCATTTT.

The J gene is TRBJ1-4, the V gene TRBV30; D might be TRBD1 (5 bases). V shed 2 bases and J shed 4 bases, with 14 bases lying between them. Per the germline V gene, CDR1 is GTSNPN and CDR2 is SVGIG (reference sequence). The CDR3 runs to 15 residues. Here the CDR3 DNA reads TGTGCCTGGAGTCAGAGAGACGGGGGTAATGAAAAACTGTTTTTT. Amino acid sequence: CAWSQRDGGNEKLFF.

V and J are TRBV6-5 and TRBJ2-1, with no clear D. Trimming removed 0 bases at V and 10 bases at J, with 7 bases between. Germline V gene sequence: CDR1 MNHEY, CDR2 SVGAGI. This CDR3 has 12 amino acids. Here the CDR3 reads CASSYSNREQFF. CDR3 coding DNA: TGTGCCAGCAGTTACTCGAACCGGGAGCAGTTCTTC.

The rearrangement uses TRBV5-1 and TRBJ1-2; D is perhaps TRBD1 (6 bases). Germline V gives CDR1 SGHRS, CDR2 YFSETQ. V lost 6 bases and J lost 4, with 16 bases in between. This CDR3 has 14 residues. The CDR3 DNA is TGCGCCAGCACGGCGGACAGCGGCGGCTATGGCTACACCTTC. Encoded protein: CASTADSGGYGYTF. Drawing the rest from reference TRBV5-1 and TRBJ1-2, the complete variable domain is KAGVTQTPRYLIKTRGQQVTLSCSPISGHRSVSWYQQTPGQGLQFLFEYFSETQRNKGNFPGRFSGRQFSNSRSEMNVSTLELGDSALYLCASTADSGGYGYTFGSGTRLTVV.